The sequence of this TCR beta chain was determined in a study of OX40 agonist ivuxolimab in advanced cancers. As for the study more broadly: Ivuxolimab was a fully human IgG2 agonistic monoclonal antibody targeting the costimulatory receptor OX40 (CD134). Partial responses occurred in three dose-escalation patients, of whom one had hepatocellular carcinoma and two had cutaneous melanoma. Patients were allowed to have had prior anti-PD-1, anti-PD-L1 or anti-CTLA-4 therapy, and 40% to 45% of the dose-escalation patients had been treated with checkpoint inhibitors. Intravenous ivuxolimab was administered to patients every 2 weeks at six dose levels: 0.01, 0.1, 0.3, 1.5, 3 and 10 mg/kg. A male proportion of around 81% and a mean age of around 60 years, ranging from roughly 20 to 80, were recorded for the dose-escalation cohort. Among the roughly 52 dose-escalation patients, roughly 20 had hepatocellular carcinoma, around 15 melanoma, 9 renal cell carcinoma and 9 head and neck cancer. Peripheral TCRbeta sequencing aimed to test whether ivuxolimab altered TCR sequence diversity and caused clonal T-cell expansion. The paper describes the monotherapy dose-escalation part (N ≈ 51 patients) of the phase I trial of ivuxolimab.

The research as a whole found: Low levels of normalized T-cell clonal expansion were also seen in some nonresponding patients. On average, CD8+ T cells showed more expanded clones than CD4+ T cells after ivuxolimab. In the 0.1-3.0 mg/kg groups, partial responders were among the patients with the lowest normalized peripheral clonal expansion, particularly in CD8+ T cells. At doses of 0.1 to 3.0 mg/kg, clonal expansion of both CD4+ and CD8+ T cells in blood was seen between baseline and week 6. The antigen specificity of the peripheral T cells that underwent clonal expansion was not determined.

For sequencing of the TCRbeta CDR3 region, genomic DNA was extracted from the sorted cells. TCRbeta CDR3 regions were sequenced using the immunoSEQ Assay. TCRdb mirrors the immuneACCESS table, restricted to in-frame sequences. Some clones are absent from its copies; in checked studies, under half trace to an unresolved V gene, and the reason for the others is unknown. The table for this sample lists tens of thousands of clones; around 90% of them were counted only once. The ten largest clonotypes hold roughly 1.9% of the sample. The trial excluded patients who had a history of autoimmune disease or were on systemic immunosuppression. Peripheral blood for TCR sequencing was drawn from every dose cohort at baseline, at cycle 4 day 1 and at cycle 7 day 1. The samples were drawn from a first-in-human, open-label, multicenter phase I dose-escalation trial of ivuxolimab. Adults with locally advanced or metastatic melanoma, renal cell, hepatocellular, or head and neck squamous cell carcinoma were enrolled in the trial. Before TCR sequencing, CD4+ T cells and CD8+ T cells were sorted from peripheral blood as separate populations.

In its sample, this clone was seen once. This receptor's antigen is unknown. The sample holds no much larger clone one base away, and base qualities are not on file. This specimen consisted of CD4+ or CD8+ T cells sorted from blood, obtained in a trial of the OX40 agonist ivuxolimab. This clonotype was sampled from an adult with an advanced solid tumor such as melanoma, head and neck, liver or kidney cancer.

The CDR3 in this case is CASSWGFGQGGGYTF. The nucleotide sequence reads as follows: TGTGCCAGCAGCTGGGGGTTTGGACAGGGAGGAGGCTACACCTTC. The rearrangement joined TRBV5-8 to TRBJ1-2; TRBD1 fits 8 bases in the junction. The CDR3 runs 15 residues from the cysteine to the phenylalanine. Only CDR3 DNA remains: 45 bases, in frame from the first base. Trimming removed 3 bases from V and 8 bases from J; the gene matches leave 12 bases unexplained. CDR1 and CDR2, per the germline V gene, are SGHTS and YDEGEE.